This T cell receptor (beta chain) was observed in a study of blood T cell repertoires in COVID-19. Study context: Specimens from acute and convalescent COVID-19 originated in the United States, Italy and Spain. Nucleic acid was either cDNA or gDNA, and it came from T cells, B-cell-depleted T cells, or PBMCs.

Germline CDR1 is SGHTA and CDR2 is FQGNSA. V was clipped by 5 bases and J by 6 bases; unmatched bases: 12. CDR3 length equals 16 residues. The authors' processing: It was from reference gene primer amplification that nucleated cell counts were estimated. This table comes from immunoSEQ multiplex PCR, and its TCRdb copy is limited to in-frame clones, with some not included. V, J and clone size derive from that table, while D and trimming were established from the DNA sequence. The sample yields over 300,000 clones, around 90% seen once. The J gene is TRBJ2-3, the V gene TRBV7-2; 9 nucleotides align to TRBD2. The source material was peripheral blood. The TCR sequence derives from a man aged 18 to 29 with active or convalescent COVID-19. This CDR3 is CASSPPAGGLWDTQYF. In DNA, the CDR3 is TGTGCCAGCAGCCCCCCAGCGGGGGGTCTGTGGGATACGCAGTATTTT.